Below, 23 T cell receptor beta chains from the same sample are listed, as sequenced in a study of blood T cell repertoires in COVID-19. The protocol was immunoSEQ multiplex PCR, while the TCRdb copy is restricted to in-frame clones and leaves out a portion. The repertoire consists of about 87,000 clones, with roughly four fifths occurring once and the leading ten covering around 2.1%. Material: peripheral blood. Receptor source: a woman in her 70s with acute or convalescent COVID-19.

This chain connects TRBV5-1 to TRBJ2-5; tentatively, D is TRBD2 (6 bases). CDR1 SGHRS and CDR2 YFSETQ come from the germline V gene. This CDR3 has 16 amino acids. V lost 0 bases, J lost 1 base, and 13 bases lay in between. The CDR3 spells CASSLAGGASQETQYF. The DNA for the CDR3 is TGCGCCAGCAGCTTGGCCGGGGGAGCCAGCCAAGAGACCCAGTACTTC.

The chain couples TRBV10-3 to TRBJ1-1; 7 bases are a match to TRBD1. The V gene's germline CDR1 is ENHRY and CDR2 SYGVKD. This CDR3 has 14 residues. V lost 7 bases, J lost 3 bases, and 8 bases stayed unmatched. The CDR3 reads CAITRTGMDTEAFF. CDR3 bases: TGTGCCATCACCCGGACAGGTATGGACACTGAAGCTTTCTTT.

This clone was recorded only once. V gene TRBV9 combines with J gene TRBJ2-7; D is perhaps TRBD1 (5 bases). Trimming shortened V by 4 bases and J by 3 bases, and 14 bases separated the two germline ends. The CDR3 extends over 14 amino acids. CDR1 and CDR2 from the germline V gene are SGDLS and YYNGEE. The CDR3 protein is CASSPGLGDYEQYF. The CDR3 coding sequence is TGTGCCAGCAGCCCCGGATTAGGGGACTACGAGCAGTACTTC.

The gene calls are TRBV19 and TRBJ1-1; tentative D call: TRBD1 (5 bases). From germline, CDR1 is LNHDA and CDR2 SQIVND (reference sequence). The CDR3 runs to 14 residues. V was trimmed by 7 bases and J by 0 bases, leaving 12 bases between them. CDR3 DNA: TGTGCCAGTAATGCGGGGCAGTTGAACACTGAAGCTTTCTTT. Encoded protein: CASNAGQLNTEAFF.

The genes are TRBV3-1 (or the pseudogene TRBV3-2) and TRBJ1-3; D is undetermined. Germline V gives CDR1 LGHDT, CDR2 YNNKEL (reference sequence). The V gene lost 1 base and the J gene lost 3 bases, with 10 bases spanning the gap. The CDR3 is 15 residues long. The CDR3 nucleotides read TGTGCCAGCAGCCAAGGAGGGCGGAGTGGAAACACCATATATTTT. Its translation is CASSQGGRSGNTIYF.

The chain employs TRBV3-1 (or the pseudogene TRBV3-2) and TRBJ2-6; D is unresolved. The germline V and J ends were trimmed by 1 base and 4 bases, with 5 bases remaining between them. Germline loops: CDR1 LGHDT, CDR2 YNNKEL (reference sequence). CDR3 length equals 14 residues. The CDR3 sequence: CASSQGGGANVLTF. DNA for the CDR3: TGTGCCAGCAGCCAAGGTGGCGGGGCCAACGTCCTGACTTTC.

V and J are TRBV7-2 and TRBJ1-2, with 8 bases identical to TRBD1. The length of the CDR3 is 16 residues. V lost 6 bases, J lost 4 bases, and 13 bases stayed unmatched. The germline V gene encodes CDR1 SGHTA and CDR2 FQGNSA. The CDR3 nucleotides read TGTGCCAGCAGTCCCGCGGTGGACAGGGAGGGCTATGGCTACACCTTC. Protein product: CASSPAVDREGYGYTF.

The genes are TRBV5-1 and TRBJ1-1; no clear D. This CDR3 spans 11 amino acids. Trimming stripped 5 bases from V and 0 bases from J, with 2 bases between. The germline gives CDR1 SGHRS, CDR2 YFSETQ. CDR3 protein: CASSMNTEAFF. In DNA form, the CDR3 reads TGCGCCAGCAGTATGAACACTGAAGCTTTCTTT.

The gene calls are TRBV13 and TRBJ1-1; weak D call: TRBD1 (6 bases). V lost 6 bases to trimming and J lost 4 bases, with 21 bases between them. Germline CDR1 is PRHDT and CDR2 is FYEKMQ (reference sequence). The CDR3 has 16 residues. The DNA for the CDR3 is TGTGCCAGCAGACCCCGTTCGGAACTAGGGGGCACTGAAGCTTTCTTT. Amino acids: CASRPRSELGGTEAFF.

The V gene is TRBV19, the J gene TRBJ1-1, with D possibly being TRBD1 (5 bases). CDR3 length: 13 amino acids. Germline V lookup: CDR1 LNHDA, CDR2 SQIVND (reference sequence). Between the trimmed V and J ends, which lost 4 bases and 5 bases, there was a span of 11 bases. The DNA for the CDR3 is TGTGCCAGTAGTAACGGACATACGACTGAAGCTTTCTTT. Protein sequence: CASSNGHTTEAFF.

The rearrangement joins TRBV5-1 to TRBJ2-5, with 8 bases aligning to TRBD1. The CDR3 has 13 amino acids. The ends lost 2 bases at V and 5 bases at J; junction bases unmatched: 2. The germline gives CDR1 SGHRS, CDR2 YFSETQ. The CDR3 DNA reads TGCGCCAGCAGCTTACAGGGGGAGGAGACCCAGTACTTC. Protein: CASSLQGEETQYF. Combining the CDR3 with reference TRBV5-1 and TRBJ2-5 gives the whole variable domain KAGVTQTPRYLIKTRGQQVTLSCSPISGHRSVSWYQQTPGQGLQFLFEYFSETQRNKGNFPGRFSGRQFSNSRSEMNVSTLELGDSALYLCASSLQGEETQYFGPGTRLLVL.

This chain uses TRBV11-3 with TRBJ1-2; D remains unclear. In germline, CDR1 is SGHNT, CDR2 YENEEA. V was pared by 0 bases and J by 7 bases, with 9 bases between. The CDR3 contains 13 residues. DNA of the CDR3: TGTGCCAGCAGCTTAGAAGAGGGCCGTGGCTACACCTTC. Protein sequence: CASSLEEGRGYTF.

This sequence joins TRBV2 and TRBJ1-1; D gene uncertain. Between the trimmed V and J ends, which lost 3 bases and 4 bases, there was a span of 9 bases. Germline assignment: CDR1 SNHLY and CDR2 FYNNEI. The CDR3 has 13 amino acids. The CDR3 DNA reads as TGTGCCAGCAGTGATTCCGGGAGCACTGAAGCTTTCTTT. This sequence encodes CASSDSGSTEAFF.

This sequence joins TRBV18 and TRBJ1-4; D remains unclear. The CDR3 contains 14 residues. V shed 5 bases and J shed 2 bases, with 9 bases lying between them. Germline CDR1 is KGHSH and CDR2 is LQKENI. CDR3 sequence: CASSSTNTNEKLFF. CDR3 sequence (DNA): TGTGCCAGCTCATCGACTAACACTAATGAAAAACTGTTTTTT.

The chain recombines TRBV7-9 with TRBJ1-2, with 7 bases matching TRBD1. Germline values: CDR1 SEHNR, CDR2 FQNEAQ (reference sequence). V lost 5 bases and J lost 7; bases outside the gene matches: 10. There are 14 residues in the CDR3. Here the CDR3 DNA reads TGTGCCAGCAGCGTCACAGGGGCGGGGGGTGGCTACACCTTC. Residues: CASSVTGAGGGYTF.

The rearrangement links TRBV5-8 to TRBJ2-1; D unclear. Trimming left V 5 bases short and J 7 bases short, with 16 bases between. Germline V gives CDR1 SGHTS, CDR2 YDEGEE. This CDR3 contains 14 residues. Written as DNA, the CDR3 is TGTGCCAGCAGTCCTCAAATAGAGAAGAATGAGCAGTTCTTC. Translating it yields CASSPQIEKNEQFF.

The V and J genes are TRBV6-5 and TRBJ2-3; TRBD2 is a possible D gene (5 bases). The CDR3 loop spans 15 amino acids. The V end was cut by 8 bases, the J end by 3 bases, with 18 bases between. Germline CDR1 reads MNHEY; CDR2 reads SVGAGI. This CDR3 is CASLNRRVSTDTQYF. The CDR3 DNA follows: TGTGCCAGCCTCAACCGGCGGGTGTCAACAGATACGCAGTATTTT.

The gene calls are TRBV6-5 and TRBJ2-7, with D possibly TRBD2 on 7 matching bases. CDR1 and CDR2 from the germline V gene are MNHEY and SVGAGI. The V end was cut by 6 bases, the J end by 2 bases, with 14 bases between. CDR3 size: 14 residues. In nucleotides, the CDR3 is TGTGCCAGCAGAGGGAGGGGGGGCACCTACGAGCAGTACTTC. It is translated as CASRGRGGTYEQYF.

The genes are TRBV11-2 and TRBJ2-1; possible D gene TRBD1, 6 bases. This CDR3 is built from 14 residues. CDR1 SGHAT and CDR2 FQNNGV come from the germline V gene. The V gene lost 5 bases and the J gene lost 3 bases, with 11 bases spanning the gap. CDR3 in amino acids: CASSLQGSYNEQFF. The CDR3 nucleotides read TGTGCCAGCAGCCTACAGGGCAGCTACAATGAGCAGTTCTTC.

The chain combines TRBV27 with TRBJ2-1; 10 nucleotides align to TRBD2. V shed 6 bases, J shed 8 bases, and the junction held 13 bases outside the gene matches. CDR3 length equals 16 residues. Per germline, CDR1 MNHEY and CDR2 SMNVEV (reference sequence). For the CDR3, the DNA is TGTGCCAGCAGCCCCAAGTTCAGCGGGGGGGCGGATGAGCAGTTCTTC. It specifies CASSPKFSGGADEQFF.

This clone was seen just once. The chain has TRBV20-1 and TRBJ1-1; D gene uncertain. The CDR3 is 17 residues long. CDR1 and CDR2 from the germline V gene are DFQATT and SNEGSKA (reference sequence). Trimming stripped 3 bases from V and 0 bases from J, with 20 bases between. This chain's CDR3 is CSASFRQQQFMNTEAFF. For the CDR3, the DNA is TGCAGTGCTAGTTTCAGGCAACAACAATTCATGAACACTGAAGCTTTCTTT.

This clone has only one observation. This chain joins TRBV30 and TRBJ1-5; D unresolved. Trimming shortened V by 1 base and J by 8 bases, and 9 bases separated the two germline ends. The CDR3 runs to 12 residues. Germline-derived CDR1 and CDR2 are GTSNPN and SVGIG (reference sequence). In nucleotides, the CDR3 is TGTGCCTGGAGTGGGTTAGGAGAGCCCCAGCATTTT. It is translated as CAWSGLGEPQHF.

This chain connects TRBV5-4 to TRBJ1-6, with D perhaps TRBD1 (6 bases). This CDR3 has 16 amino acids. V dropped 0 bases and J dropped 9 bases, with 16 bases sitting between them. Germline V gene sequence: CDR1 SGHNT, CDR2 YYREEE (reference sequence). CDR3 protein: CASSLEGSRGGSPLHF. CDR3 in DNA: TGTGCCAGCAGCTTGGAAGGGAGTAGGGGGGGTTCACCCCTCCACTTT.